Only a few counts were recorded for the clone carrying this T cell receptor beta chain. The antigen is undetermined. This entry comes from a study of T cell repertoires in cytomegalovirus infection. Study background: Both CMV infection and a matching HLA type were indicated by public TCR beta signatures.

TCRdb reanalysed the reads using MiXCR and keeps one entry per CDR3 protein. The sample lists around 280,000 distinct CDR3 sequences; roughly 15% were seen once. The CDR3 covers 13 residues. The germline V gene has CDR1 SGHRS and CDR2 YFSETQ. V lost 4 bases to trimming and J lost 8 bases; unmatched junction nucleotides: 8. General study points: There were carriers of CMV plus the relevant HLA, and cumulative public TCR beta family frequency identified them. Dominating the ex vivo response were HLA-C-restricted CMV-specific TCR beta clonotypes.

Material: PBMCs. The chain employs TRBV5-1 and TRBJ1-2; TRBD1 aligns across 7 bases. This clonotype was sampled from a human donor in good health (CMV status not recorded). Some clones in this sample may be carry-over from other donors' samples. CDR3 sequence reads: CASSLTGMAGYTF. The CDR3 DNA sequence: TGCGCCAGCAGCCTGACAGGGATGGCCGGCTACACCTTC.